This is a list of T cell receptor beta chains from one sample in a study of shared clonotypes between healthy human individuals. Sequencing was performed with immunoSEQ multiplex PCR; in TCRdb, only in-frame clones are kept and a portion is missing. Here the sample spans millions of clones, approximately 90% being singletons. Sequenced material: naive CD4+ T cells sorted from blood. The source is a man between 18 and 29 years old in good health. The conserved cysteine and the conserved F or W are not part of the CDR3 here.

v_call cdr3_aa
TRBV5-1 ASSLVQGGTEAF
TRBV7-2 ASSLVHRGNSPLH
TRBV28 ASRTDSYEQY
TRBV7-2 ASSLVSGSLNEQF
TRBV2 ASRITGGHEQY
TRBV14 ASRTTWNSPLH
TRBV19 ASSIDASGTRGEQF
TRBV7-9 ASSPVLNTEAF
TRBV5-8 ASSIRHGAYEQY
TRBV19 ASTQRPYTEAF
TRBV10-3 AISEQQGANNSPLH
TRBV5-6 ASSQKVGEQY
TRBV2 ASTLNRNEQF
TRBV6-5 ASSYSTSRMAQY
TRBV9 ASSPDGGEQY
TRBV4-2 ASSQDLPAVPTYEQY
TRBV6-5 ASSPSGGPSPT
TRBV9 ASSVTGGLSGANVLT
TRBV19 ASSPLIGFPSNQPQH
TRBV6-1 ASSPSGSREKLF
TRBV4-1 ASSPRGAGGWGIQY
TRBV7-9 ASSSGTGFSYEQY
TRBV5-1 ASSLDRGHSGELF
TRBV18 ASSPPGRGPTGELF
TRBV10-3 AIREGGGPSSYNEQF
TRBV7-2 ASSSTTRTGSETQY
TRBV6-1 ASTSTRDSNEKLF